This is a list of T cell receptor beta chains from one sample in a study of T cell responses to AZD1222 COVID-19 vaccine. Produced via immunoSEQ multiplex PCR; TCRdb's table is partial and in-frame only. The sample contains approximately 93,000 clones, 89% of which appear only once. The specimen was peripheral blood, collected 28 days after the second AZD1222 dose. The receptor set was obtained from an adult who received the AZD1222 COVID-19 vaccine. The CDR3 runs from the conserved cysteine through the conserved F or W. A D gene is named only where the DNA matches it firmly. Clone size is stated in some rows and not others, as once, few, many or a class when expanded.

>TRBJ1-1|14|NA|NA|TRBV2
TGTGCCAGCAGTCCAATCCAGGGCCAGCCAGGAGCTTTCTTT
CASSPIQGQPGAFF
>TRBJ2-3|13|NA|once|TRBV5-4
TGTGCCAGCAGCCGGGACCAAGGGGATACGCAGTATTTT
CASSRDQGDTQYF
>TRBJ1-5|13|NA|NA|TRBV30
TGTGCCTGGAGCCTAGGGGGGGGGCAGCCCCAGCATTTT
CAWSLGGGQPQHF
>TRBJ2-1|15|NA|NA|TRBV30
TGTGCCTGCGGTTTTGGGAACCGGCCCTACAATGAGCAGTTCTTC
CACGFGNRPYNEQFF
>TRBJ1-2|20|NA|NA|TRBV21-1
TGTGCCAGCAGCAAGATTCCGAGACCCCGGAGTATATGGCTTGTGTTTGGCTACACCTTC
CASSKIPRPRSIWLVFGYTF
>TRBJ1-1|12|NA|NA|TRBV27
TGTGCCAGCAGTTTAAGGGGCACTGAAGCTTTCTTT
CASSLRGTEAFF
>TRBJ1-6|15|NA|NA|TRBV28
TGTGCCAGCAGTTTGTTTCGTGTTTTGGGTTCACCCCTCCACTTT
CASSLFRVLGSPLHF
>TRBJ1-2|16|TRBD1|NA|TRBV2
TGTGCCAGCAGCGGGGACAGGGGGCTCTTCGACTATGGCTACACCTTC
CASSGDRGLFDYGYTF
>TRBJ1-2|15|NA|NA|TRBV14
TGTGCCAGCAGCCAAGATTCGGAGGGAGCGTATGGCTACACCTTC
CASSQDSEGAYGYTF
>TRBJ1-5|15|NA|NA|TRBV19
TGTGCCAGTAGTATCTCAATTAGTCGCGGTGGGGCCCAGCATTTT
CASSISISRGGAQHF
>TRBJ1-1|14|TRBD1|NA|TRBV11-2
TGTGCCAGCTCAGGACAGGGACGATACACTGAAGCTTTCTTT
CASSGQGRYTEAFF
>TRBJ1-1|14|NA|NA|TRBV18
TGTGCCAGCTCACCATTTGACATGACCACTGAAGCTTTCTTT
CASSPFDMTTEAFF
>TRBJ1-1|17|NA|NA|TRBV27
TGTGCCAGCAGTTTATGGGGTTTAGACAGATCATTCACTGAAGCTTTCTTT
CASSLWGLDRSFTEAFF
>TRBJ1-1|12|NA|once|TRBV19
TGTGCCAGTTGCGACAGGAACACTGAAGCTTTCTTT
CASCDRNTEAFF
>TRBJ2-7|17|TRBD1|NA|TRBV6-2/TRBV6-3
TGTGCCAGCAGTTACCCCCTTCGGACAGGGAGGTCCTACGAGCAGTACTTC
CASSYPLRTGRSYEQYF
>TRBJ1-6|13|NA|NA|TRBV3-1/TRBV3-2
TGTGCCGTTGGGAGCTCCTATAATTCACCCCTCCACTTT
CAVGSSYNSPLHF
>TRBJ1-1|16|NA|NA|TRBV3-1/TRBV3-2
TGTGCCAGCAGCCAAGATTTGGGGGCAGGGAGCACTGAAGCTTTCTTT
CASSQDLGAGSTEAFF
>TRBJ2-7|13|TRBD1|NA|TRBV7-9
TGTGCCAGTGAGGGACAGGACTTCTACGAGCAGTACTTC
CASEGQDFYEQYF
>TRBJ2-2|13|TRBD1|NA|TRBV5-4
TGTGCCAGCAGCCGAGGGGGCGGCGGGGAGCTGTTTTTT
CASSRGGGGELFF
>TRBJ1-3|16|NA|NA|TRBV2
TGTGCCAGCCTTTACGGCAGGGTAATCTCTGGAAACACCATATATTTT
CASLYGRVISGNTIYF
>TRBJ1-2|13|NA|once|TRBV6-2/TRBV6-3
TGTGCCAGCAGTTACGTGGAGACGGGTAGCTACACCTTC
CASSYVETGSYTF
>TRBJ2-1|15|TRBD2|NA|TRBV5-1
TGCGCCAGCAGCTTGGTCCAGCGGGGGCCGGGTGAGCAGTTCTTC
CASSLVQRGPGEQFF
>TRBJ1-5|14|NA|NA|TRBV29-1
TGCAGCGTGGAAGGGCAGTATAGCAATCAGCCCCAGCATTTT
CSVEGQYSNQPQHF
>TRBJ1-2|16|NA|NA|TRBV4-2
TGTGCCAGCAGCCAAGATTCGGGCCTTAATAACTATGGCTACACCTTC
CASSQDSGLNNYGYTF
>TRBJ2-7|15|TRBD1|NA|TRBV28
TGTGCCAGCAGTTTATTCCGGGACAGCTCCTACGAGCAGTACTTC
CASSLFRDSSYEQYF
>TRBJ1-1|14|TRBD1|NA|TRBV5-1
TGCGCCAGCAGCAGGGACAGCCAGAACACTGAAGCTTTCTTT
CASSRDSQNTEAFF